These 4 T cell receptor beta chains share one sample of origin, sequenced in a study of T cells in Graves' hyperthyroidism and ophthalmopathy. There were TCR beta CDR3 regions amplified from RNA transcripts. In the first-round RT-PCR of the TCR CDR3, the HTBI primer set was used. MiXCR, applied by TCRdb to the multiplex PCR reads, yields one record per CDR3 protein. The data contain roughly 500,000 distinct CDR3 sequences, approximately 15% of them seen just once; the ten biggest clones take up about 5.8%. Sequencing input: blood. Receptors originate from a woman aged 30 to 39 with Graves' hyperthyroidism that later progressed to Graves' ophthalmopathy.

Note on this clonotype: This may arise from a read error, as a much more abundant clone is one base away. The rearrangement uses TRBV15 and TRBJ2-3, with D perhaps matching TRBD2 (5 bases). CDR3 size: 17 residues. V was pared by 1 base and J by 3 bases, with 17 bases between. The germline CDR1 and CDR2 sequences are LNHNV and YYDKDF (reference sequence). This chain's CDR3 is CATSRALGAAETDTQYF. In DNA, the CDR3 is TGTGCCACCAGCAGAGCCCTCGGAGCGGCAGAAACAGATACGCAGTATTTT.

This clonotype showed up just a few times. Here the CDR3 reads CASSQTIRTQAKNIQYF. Here the CDR3 DNA reads TGCGCCAGCAGCCAAACAATCCGGACCCAAGCCAAAAACATTCAGTACTTC. The J gene is TRBJ2-4, the V gene TRBV4-1; D call uncertain. The CDR3 extends over 17 amino acids. The ends were cut back, 2 bases at V and 0 bases at J, with 14 bases in the middle. CDR1 is MGHRA and CDR2 is YSYEKL in the germline V gene.

Only a few counts were recorded for this clonotype. A much larger clone sits a single nucleotide away, making a read error possible. The gene calls are TRBV2 and TRBJ1-5, with D possibly being TRBD1 (5 bases). CDR1 SNHLY and CDR2 FYNNEI come from the germline V gene. The CDR3 is 14 amino acids. V shed 6 bases and J shed 1 base, with 10 bases lying between them. The CDR3 region has the DNA TGTGCCAGCAGAAAGACAGAAAGCAATCAGCCCCAGCATTTT. This gives the protein CASRKTESNQPQHF.

This sequence joins TRBV9 and TRBJ2-3, with TRBD1 matching over 8 bases. Trimming at V came to 3 bases and at J to 0 bases, leaving 3 bases not matched to a gene. CDR3 length: 15 amino acids. Germline V gene sequence: CDR1 SGDLS, CDR2 YYNGEE. CDR3 DNA sequence: TGTGCCAGCAGCGACCGGGACAGGAGCACAGATACGCAGTATTTT. Protein: CASSDRDRSTDTQYF.